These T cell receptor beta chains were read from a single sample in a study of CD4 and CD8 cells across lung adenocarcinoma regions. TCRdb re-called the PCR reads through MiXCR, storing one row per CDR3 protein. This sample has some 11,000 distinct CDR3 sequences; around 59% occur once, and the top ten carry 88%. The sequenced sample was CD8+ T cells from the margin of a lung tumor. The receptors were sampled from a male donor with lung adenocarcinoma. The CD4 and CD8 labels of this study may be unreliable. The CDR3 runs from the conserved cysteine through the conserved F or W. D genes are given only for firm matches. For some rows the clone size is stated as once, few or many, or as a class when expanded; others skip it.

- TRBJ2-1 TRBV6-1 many CASSETREEQFF
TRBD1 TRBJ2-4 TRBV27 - CASSPGGRDQDIQYF
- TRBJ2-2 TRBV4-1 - CASSRRTDTGELFF
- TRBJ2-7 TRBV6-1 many CASRASGGYEQYF
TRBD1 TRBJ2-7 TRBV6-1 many CASSAAGGTYEQYF
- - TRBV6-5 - CASSYASAGDGEQYF
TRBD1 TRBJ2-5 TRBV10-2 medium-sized CASSESRGQGIGETQYF
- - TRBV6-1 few CASRGAGAGDGDTQYF
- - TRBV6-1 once CARGAGGGDPKTQYF
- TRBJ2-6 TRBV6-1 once CASQKGSDSGANVLTF
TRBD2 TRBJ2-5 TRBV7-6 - CASSPTLVAGLSQYF
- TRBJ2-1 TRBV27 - CASSSSRSSYNEQFF
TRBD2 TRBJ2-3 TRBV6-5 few CASSLLAGDPTDTQYF
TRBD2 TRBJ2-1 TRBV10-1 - CASSPGGVPYEQFF
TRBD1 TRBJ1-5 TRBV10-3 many CAIKDRGLGPQHF
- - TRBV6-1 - CASSRTVHEQYF
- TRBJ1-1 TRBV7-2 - CASSLLHSTEAFF
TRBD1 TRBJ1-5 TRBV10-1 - CASSTGEWGNQPQHF
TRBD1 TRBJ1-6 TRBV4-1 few CASSLRTGEFGTNSPLHF
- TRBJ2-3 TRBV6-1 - CASSDKVSADTQYF
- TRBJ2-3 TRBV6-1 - CAGSQAMSTDTQFF
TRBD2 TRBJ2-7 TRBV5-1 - CASSLGTSGLYEQYF
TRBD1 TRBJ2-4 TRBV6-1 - CASSPGQGFGNIQYF
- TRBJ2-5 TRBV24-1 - CATSDPIVETQYF
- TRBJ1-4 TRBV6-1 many CASTRGRGAEEKLFF
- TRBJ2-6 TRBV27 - CASSLRPPGANVLTF
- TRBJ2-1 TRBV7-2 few CASSLQIRNEQFF
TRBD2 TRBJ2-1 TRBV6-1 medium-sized CASSEYWREGNEQFF
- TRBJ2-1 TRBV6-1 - CASSEKVNEQFF
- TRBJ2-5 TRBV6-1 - CASSEGVAWETQYF
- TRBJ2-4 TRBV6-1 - CASSLGTSLAKNIQYF
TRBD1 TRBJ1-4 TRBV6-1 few CASTSTGSEKLFF
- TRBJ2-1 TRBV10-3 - CAISELVHEQFF
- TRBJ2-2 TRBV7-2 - CASSAPLDRATGELFF
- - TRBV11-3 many CATRVPPGTEPYEQYF
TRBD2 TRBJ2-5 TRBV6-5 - CASSPLLAGVRGAQYF
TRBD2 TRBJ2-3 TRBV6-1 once CASREPGLPPPAGERTQYF
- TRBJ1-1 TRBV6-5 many CASSYSTGTATEAFF
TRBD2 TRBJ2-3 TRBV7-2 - CARRTSGTDTQYF
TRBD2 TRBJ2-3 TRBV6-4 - CGGGDGGRGKETQYF
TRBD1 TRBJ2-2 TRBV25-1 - CASSDGQGSGTGELFF
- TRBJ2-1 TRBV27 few CASSQTGRGNEQFF
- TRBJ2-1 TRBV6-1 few CASSEFTSSYNEQFF